The 5 T cell receptor beta chains presented below share a single source sample, sequenced in a study of T cell responses to AZD1222 COVID-19 vaccine. Generated by immunoSEQ multiplex PCR, the TCRdb table keeps only in-frame clones and is missing some. The data hold some 150,000 clones, with about 92% observed a single time. Sequencing was performed on peripheral blood, taken on day 0 of AZD1222 vaccination. The source of these receptors is an adult in good health.

This clone showed up just once. The genes are TRBV19 and TRBJ1-2; perhaps TRBD1 as D (5 bases). There are 13 residues in the CDR3. CDR1 is LNHDA, CDR2 SQIVND, per germline (reference sequence). Trimming removed 6 bases at V and 2 bases at J, with 10 bases between. The CDR3 region has the DNA TGTGCCAGTAGCCCCGGGGCCAACTATGGCTACACCTTC. Its translation is CASSPGANYGYTF. Together with reference TRBV19 and TRBJ1-2, the CDR3 gives the full variable domain: DGGITQSPKYLFRKEGQNVTLSCEQNLNHDAMYWYRQDPGQGLRLIYYSQIVNDFQKGDIAEGYSVSREKKESFPLTVTSAQKNPTAFYLCASSPGANYGYTFGSGTRLTVV.

CDR3 in amino acids: CATWTTLYNSPLHF. DNA for the CDR3: TGTGCCACATGGACGACACTCTATAATTCACCCCTCCACTTT. The chain is built from TRBV10-3 and TRBJ1-6; D gene unclear. The CDR3 is made up of 14 amino acids. Germline CDR1 ENHRY, CDR2 SYGVKD. Trimming took 10 bases from V and 3 from J, leaving 13 bases between them.

The gene calls are TRBV5-4 and TRBJ2-1; a weak D match, TRBD2 (7 bases). The CDR3 runs to 15 residues. The V end lost 2 bases, the J end lost 8 bases, and 17 bases lay between the germline ends. Per the germline V gene, CDR1 is SGHNT and CDR2 is YYREEE (reference sequence). The CDR3 spells CASSLGGGPTDEQFF. As DNA, the CDR3 is TGTGCCAGCAGCTTAGGGGGAGGGCCGACAGATGAGCAGTTCTTC.

The rearrangement uses TRBV19 and TRBJ2-2; TRBD1 or TRBD2 may be the D gene (6 bases each). V dropped 4 bases and J dropped 6 bases, with 15 bases sitting between them. This CDR3 spans 15 amino acids. Per germline, CDR1 LNHDA and CDR2 SQIVND (reference sequence). Here the CDR3 reads CASSNPGAVAGELFF. CDR3 DNA: TGTGCCAGTAGTAATCCGGGGGCGGTCGCCGGGGAGCTGTTTTTT. Drawing the rest from reference TRBV19 and TRBJ2-2, the complete variable domain is DGGITQSPKYLFRKEGQNVTLSCEQNLNHDAMYWYRQDPGQGLRLIYYSQIVNDFQKGDIAEGYSVSREKKESFPLTVTSAQKNPTAFYLCASSNPGAVAGELFFGEGSRLTVL.

V usage is TRBV19 and J usage is TRBJ1-4; D remains ambiguous. The germline gives CDR1 LNHDA, CDR2 SQIVND (reference sequence). V lost 5 bases to trimming and J lost 5 bases, with 9 bases between them. The CDR3 is 13 residues long. CDR3 region: CASSWAPNEKLFF. The CDR3 region has the DNA TGTGCCAGTAGTTGGGCCCCGAATGAAAAACTGTTTTTT.